Included here is one T cell receptor (beta chain) sequence, with context. The antigen remains undetermined. The PCR made use of 60 Vbeta and 13 Jbeta primers. The repertoire was sequenced with immunoSEQ multiplex PCR; TCRdb's copy has only in-frame clones and lacks some. Here the sample spans about 190,000 clones, around 87% being singletons. This sample was taken from a study of cytomegalovirus exposure and HLA in healthy donors. About the study: As released early, the data held 85 million to 95 million unique TCRs from HLA-typed donors. Study results and caveats: Later on, an analysis tied 15,000 to 20,000 TCR beta sequences to HLA alleles at 0.05 false discovery rate.

Deletions cut 5 bases from V and 4 bases from J, with 8 bases between. This CDR3 is 13 amino acids long. The germline V gene encodes CDR1 MDHEN and CDR2 SYDVKM. This clonotype originated in a boy aged 2 to 9 in good health and CMV-seronegative. J is TRBJ1-4 and V is TRBV28; D remains unclear. Sequencing was performed on PBMCs. CDR3 protein: CASSRSLNEKLFF. For the CDR3, the DNA is TGTGCCAGCAGTAGGAGCCTTAATGAAAAACTGTTTTTT.